This passage covers 14 T cell receptor beta chains from one sample sequenced in a study of blood T cell repertoires in COVID-19. TCRdb's copy holds only in-frame clones and misses some; the assay was immunoSEQ multiplex PCR. The data show about 130,000 clones, 81% seen once. Sequenced sample: peripheral blood. The receptor source for this set is a man aged 30 to 45 with COVID-19, enrolled during active disease.

CDR3 bases: TGTGCCAGCAGAGCCCCTCGGCAGGGAAGTTCACCCCTCCACTTT. Protein sequence: CASRAPRQGSSPLHF. The genes are TRBV6-5 and TRBJ1-6, with a weak D call TRBD1 (5 bases). The germline V gene has CDR1 MNHEY and CDR2 SVGAGI. The CDR3 extends over 15 amino acids. V lost 6 bases and J lost 9, with 18 bases in between.

This chain joins TRBV7-2 and TRBJ2-7, with 12 positions matching TRBD2. This CDR3 has 14 residues. The J segment lost 5 bases and the V segment lost 5 bases, leaving 4 bases of the junction unmatched. The V gene's germline CDR1 is SGHTA and CDR2 FQGNSA. Here the CDR3 reads CASSTSGGFDEQYF. The CDR3, as DNA: TGTGCCAGCAGCACTAGCGGGGGGTTCGACGAGCAGTACTTC.

The sample holds a few counts of this clone. The chain is built from TRBV6-4 and TRBJ2-7; D remains unclear. CDR3 length: 13 amino acids. V shed 8 bases and J shed 2 bases, with 13 bases lying between them. Germline CDR1 is MRHNA and CDR2 is SNTAGT. In DNA, the CDR3 is TGTGCCAGCTTTCGACTGGCCGCCTACGAGCAGTACTTC. It is translated as CASFRLAAYEQYF.

The chain recombines TRBV4-1 with TRBJ2-5; possible D gene TRBD2, 6 bases. CDR1 and CDR2 (germline): MGHRA, YSYEKL. The CDR3 sequence is 14 residues long. Trimming left V 6 bases short and J 4 bases short, with 15 bases between. CDR3 sequence reads: CASSLTWGGETQYF. CDR3 bases: TGCGCCAGCAGTCTCACGTGGGGAGGAGAGACCCAGTACTTC.

The rearrangement links TRBV10-1 to TRBJ2-5, with TRBD2 matching over 10 bases. The V gene's germline CDR1 is WNHNN and CDR2 SYGVQD (reference sequence). The CDR3 has 14 residues. The V and J ends lost 11 bases and 1 base, in that order; junction bases with no gene match: 7. CDR3 in amino acids: CAPRLAGLQETQYF. CDR3 DNA: TGCGCCCCCAGACTAGCGGGCCTCCAAGAGACCCAGTACTTC.

The chain uses TRBV7-6 and TRBJ2-2, with 7 bases that match TRBD2. The trim removed 2 bases at V and 2 bases at J, leaving 8 bases unmatched. The CDR3 is made up of 17 amino acids. Germline V gene sequence: CDR1 SGHVS, CDR2 FNYEAQ. Here the CDR3 DNA reads TGTGCCAGCAGCTTACTCGCGGGGGAATTTAACACCGGGGAGCTGTTTTTT. It is translated as CASSLLAGEFNTGELFF.

The rearrangement joins TRBV28 to TRBJ1-2, with no clear D. The germline gives CDR1 MDHEN, CDR2 SYDVKM. Trimming pared 0 bases from V and 2 bases from J, leaving 10 bases between. The CDR3 length is 15 residues. In nucleotides, the CDR3 is TGTGCCAGCAGTTTATGGGCGGGCGGGAACTATGGCTACACCTTC. It translates to CASSLWAGGNYGYTF.

This clone was detected once. This rearrangement joins TRBV6-5 to TRBJ2-7; 13 bases map to TRBD2. Germline-derived CDR1 and CDR2 are MNHEY and SVGAGI. This CDR3 spans 15 amino acids. V lost 5 bases, J lost 5 bases, and 6 bases stayed unmatched. The CDR3 here is CASSTRTSGRNEQYF. CDR3 DNA sequence: TGTGCCAGCAGTACCCGGACTAGCGGGAGAAACGAGCAGTACTTC.

As DNA, the CDR3 is TGTGCCAGCAGCGCTACGGGGAATCAGCCCCAGCATTTT. It codes for CASSATGNQPQHF. The V call is TRBV9, the J call TRBJ1-5; D gene ambiguous. This CDR3 comprises 13 residues. The germline V gene encodes CDR1 SGDLS and CDR2 YYNGEE. V gave up 3 bases and J gave up 4 bases, with 8 bases separating them.

The rearrangement links TRBV3-1 (or the pseudogene TRBV3-2) to TRBJ1-1, with D unresolved. Deletions cut 2 bases from V and 1 base from J, with 5 bases between. Germline lookup yields CDR1 LGHDT and CDR2 YNNKEL (reference sequence). This CDR3 contains 13 residues. The CDR3 loop reads CASSQRQNTEAFF. CDR3 sequence (DNA): TGTGCCAGCAGCCAACGACAGAACACTGAAGCTTTCTTT.

The CDR3 bases are TGCGCCAGCAGCTTGGTTCAGGGCTCTGGGGCCAACGTCCTGACTTTC. Protein sequence: CASSLVQGSGANVLTF. The chain combines TRBV5-1 with TRBJ2-6; D is possibly TRBD1 (5 bases). Trimming cost V 0 bases and J 0 bases, with 7 bases left between them. The CDR3 has 16 residues. CDR1 is SGHRS and CDR2 is YFSETQ in the germline V gene. Complete variable domain (other parts from reference TRBV5-1 and TRBJ2-6): KAGVTQTPRYLIKTRGQQVTLSCSPISGHRSVSWYQQTPGQGLQFLFEYFSETQRNKGNFPGRFSGRQFSNSRSEMNVSTLELGDSALYLCASSLVQGSGANVLTFGAGSRLTVL.

The chain employs TRBV5-1 and TRBJ2-7; TRBD1 aligns across 7 bases. Germline CDR1 is SGHRS and CDR2 is YFSETQ. CDR3 length equals 12 residues. Trimming took 2 bases from V and 6 from J; bases not matched to a gene: 2. CDR3 nucleotides: TGCGCCAGCAGCTTAACAGGGGTCGAGCAGTACTTC. Translation gives CASSLTGVEQYF.

The chain has TRBV4-1 and TRBJ2-3; 8 nucleotides line up with TRBD2. With V trimmed by 4 bases and J by 2 bases, 5 bases remained unmatched. The CDR3 runs to 15 residues. Per germline, CDR1 MGHRA and CDR2 YSYEKL. CDR3 sequence reads: CASSLYGLATDTQYF. DNA of the CDR3: TGCGCCAGCAGCCTATACGGACTAGCCACAGATACGCAGTATTTT.

The chain couples TRBV5-1 to TRBJ2-7, with 10 positions matching TRBD1. Trimming cost V 4 bases and J 4 bases; bases outside gene matches: 8. The germline CDR1 and CDR2 sequences are SGHRS and YFSETQ. The CDR3 covers 15 residues. The CDR3 bases are TGCGCCAGCAGCGCAACGACAGGGGGCAGGTACGAGCAGTACTTC. It specifies CASSATTGGRYEQYF.